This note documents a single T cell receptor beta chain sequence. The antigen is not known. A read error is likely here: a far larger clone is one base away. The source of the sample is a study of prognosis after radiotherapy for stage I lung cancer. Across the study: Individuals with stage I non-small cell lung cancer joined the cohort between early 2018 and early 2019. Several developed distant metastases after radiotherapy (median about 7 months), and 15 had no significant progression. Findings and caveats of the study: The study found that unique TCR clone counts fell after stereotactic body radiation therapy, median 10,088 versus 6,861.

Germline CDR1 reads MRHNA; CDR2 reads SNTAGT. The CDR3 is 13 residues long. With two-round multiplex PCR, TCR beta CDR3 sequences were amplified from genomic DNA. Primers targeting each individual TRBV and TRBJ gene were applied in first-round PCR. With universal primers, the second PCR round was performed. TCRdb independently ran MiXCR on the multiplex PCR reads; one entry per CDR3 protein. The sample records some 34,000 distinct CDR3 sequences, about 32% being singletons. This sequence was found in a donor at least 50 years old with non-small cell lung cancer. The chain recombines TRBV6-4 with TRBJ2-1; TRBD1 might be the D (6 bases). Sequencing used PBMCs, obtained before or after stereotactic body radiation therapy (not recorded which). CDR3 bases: TGTGCCAGCAGTGACCAGGGGTTGGATGAGCTGTTCTTC. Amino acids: CASSDQGLDELFF.